These T cell receptor beta chains were read from a single sample in a study of radiation and T cells in renal cell carcinoma. Libraries were prepared by immunoSEQ multiplex PCR; TCRdb keeps only in-frame clonotypes and omits some of them. The top ten clones hold approximately 6% of a sample with approximately 79,000 clones, 82% of them seen once. Sequencing used blood, obtained from a patient whose treatment included radiotherapy and nephrectomy. The receptors were gathered from a man aged 60 to 69 with renal cell carcinoma. The CDR3 runs from the conserved cysteine through the conserved F or W. A D gene is named only where the DNA matches it firmly. A row's size may be missing; if present it is once, few, many or a size class.

clone_size	v_call	d_call	j_call	cdr3_nt	cdr3_aa
.	TRBV19	.	TRBJ1-1	TGTGCCAGTAGTTCCTGGGGGGGTATGAGCACTGAAGCTTTCTTT	CASSSWGGMSTEAFF
.	TRBV7-9	TRBD2	TRBJ2-2	TGTGCCAGCAGCTCCGGATTTTTGGGACTAGCGGGATTCACCGGGGAGCTGTTTTTT	CASSSGFLGLAGFTGELFF
.	TRBV6-4	.	TRBJ2-3	TGTGCCAGCAGTGATTCGTGGGAGGCTACAGATACGCAGTATTTT	CASSDSWEATDTQYF
once	TRBV15	.	TRBJ2-7	TGTGCCACCAGCCTGGAAGTCGCCTACGAGCAGTACTTC	CATSLEVAYEQYF
.	TRBV30	.	TRBJ2-5	TGTGCCTGGAGTGGAAAAGGGGGAGCCCAAGAGACCCAGTACTTC	CAWSGKGGAQETQYF
.	TRBV27	.	TRBJ2-1	TGTGCCAGCAGTTCTAGGGCTACGAGCTCCTACAATGAGCAGTTCTTC	CASSSRATSSYNEQFF
.	TRBV28	.	TRBJ2-7	TGTGCCAGCAGTATATGGGACCGTGGCTACGAGCAGTACTTC	CASSIWDRGYEQYF
.	TRBV19	.	TRBJ2-3	TGTGCCAGTAGTACCTTACAGGTGAACGCAGATACGCAGTATTTT	CASSTLQVNADTQYF
few	TRBV29-1	TRBD2	TRBJ2-1	TGCAGCGTTGAAGAACTAGCGGGAGGTTCCGGTGAGCAGTTCTTC	CSVEELAGGSGEQFF
.	TRBV5-4	TRBD1	TRBJ1-1	TGTGCCAGCAGCTTGACGGGACAGGTGAACACTGAAGCTTTCTTT	CASSLTGQVNTEAFF
.	TRBV4-1	.	TRBJ1-1	TGCGCCAGCAGACCGGGTAGAGGGGATGGCACTGAAGCTTTCTTT	CASRPGRGDGTEAFF
.	TRBV29-1	.	TRBJ2-2	TGCAGCGTTGTTCCATCTGGTGTCGTCGATACCGGGGAGCTGTTTTTT	CSVVPSGVVDTGELFF
once	TRBV10-3	TRBD1	TRBJ2-2	TGTGCCATGACAGGGACAGGGTCCGGGGAGCTGTTTTTT	CAMTGTGSGELFF
.	TRBV5-1	.	TRBJ1-2	TGCGCCAGCAGCTTGGCGCAGGGAATTGGCTACACCTTC	CASSLAQGIGYTF
.	TRBV5-1	.	TRBJ2-1	TGCGCCAGCAGCTTGGAGCAGGGTCACAATGAGCAGTTCTTC	CASSLEQGHNEQFF
.	TRBV11-3	TRBD2	TRBJ2-1	TGTGCCAGCAGCATTAGCGGGACCACCTACAATGAGCAGTTCTTC	CASSISGTTYNEQFF
.	TRBV6-1	.	TRBJ2-3	TGTGCCAGCAGTGAATGGATGGGCAGCACAGATACGCAGTATTTT	CASSEWMGSTDTQYF
.	TRBV28	.	TRBJ2-3	TGTGCCAGCAGTTTCTTCCCCCCGGCGGCCTCAGATACGCAGTATTTT	CASSFFPPAASDTQYF
few	TRBV29-1	.	TRBJ2-3	TGCAGCGTTGGGGGCGAGGGGGCAGATACGCAGTATTTT	CSVGGEGADTQYF
.	TRBV7-7	TRBD2	TRBJ2-1	TGTGCCAGCAGCTTAGTCGGGACTAGCGGAGAGCAGTTCTTC	CASSLVGTSGEQFF
.	TRBV5-1	TRBD2	TRBJ2-1	TGCGCCAGCAGCTTGGGCCCGGGAGGGGGGTACAATGAGCAGTTCTTC	CASSLGPGGGYNEQFF
.	TRBV5-5	.	TRBJ1-1	TGTGCCAGCAGCCCTGGGATATTATATCCGGGACGCTGGAACACTGAAGCTTTCTTT	CASSPGILYPGRWNTEAFF
.	TRBV14	.	TRBJ2-5	TGTGCCAGCAGCCTAAATCGTGGCCCCGAGACCCAGTACTTC	CASSLNRGPETQYF
.	TRBV7-7	TRBD1	TRBJ2-2	TGTGCCAGCAGCTTATTCCCCCGGGGACAGGGTAGAGTCGGGGAGCTGTTTTTT	CASSLFPRGQGRVGELFF
.	TRBV10-2	TRBD2	TRBJ2-7	TGCGCCAGCAGCCGACCCATAGCGGGAGTTCACGAGCAGTACTTC	CASSRPIAGVHEQYF
.	TRBV18	.	TRBJ1-3	TGTGCCAGCTCACGAGACTTCAACACCATATATTTT	CASSRDFNTIYF
.	TRBV4-1	TRBD2	TRBJ2-1	TGCGCCAGCAGCCAAGAATGGGGACTAGGCGGGACCTACAATGAGCAGTTCTTC	CASSQEWGLGGTYNEQFF
.	TRBV2	TRBD2	TRBJ2-3	TGTGCCAGCGCGGGAGTGACAGATACGCAGTATTTT	CASAGVTDTQYF
.	TRBV27	TRBD2	TRBJ2-7	TGTGCCAGCAGTATCACAGGCGGGAGCTCCTACGAGCAGTACTTC	CASSITGGSSYEQYF
.	TRBV7-3	.	TRBJ1-2	TGTGCCAGCAGCTCAACCGATACAGACGGCTACACCTTC	CASSSTDTDGYTF
.	TRBV30	TRBD2	TRBJ2-5	TGTGCCTGGGGGACTAGCGGGAGGGCTTTTCAAGAGACCCAGTACTTC	CAWGTSGRAFQETQYF
.	TRBV5-4	TRBD2	TRBJ2-3	TGTGCCAGCAGCTTGGACAGCGGGAGTGGGACAGATACGCAGTATTTT	CASSLDSGSGTDTQYF
.	TRBV27	.	TRBJ2-2	TGTGCCAGCAGTTTAGCCAGGGAGACCGGGGAGCTGTTTTTT	CASSLARETGELFF
.	TRBV19	.	TRBJ2-7	TGTGCCAGTAGTAACCCGGGCCTCTCCTACGAGCAGTACTTC	CASSNPGLSYEQYF
once	TRBV7-2	.	TRBJ2-1	TGTGCCAGCAGCTTAGGACTCTGGGCCACCCCTCAGTACAATGAGCAGTTCTTC	CASSLGLWATPQYNEQFF
.	TRBV28	.	TRBJ1-5	TGTGCCAGCAATTGGGGACGGGTCAGCAATCAGCCCCAGCATTTT	CASNWGRVSNQPQHF
.	TRBV27	TRBD2	TRBJ2-2	TGTGCCAGCAGTCCCCGGATAGCGGGCGGCGGGGAGCTGTTTTTT	CASSPRIAGGGELFF
.	TRBV18	TRBD1	TRBJ2-7	TGTGCCAGCTCACCGAGATCCTTAAGGACAGGGTCGTACGAGCAGTACTTC	CASSPRSLRTGSYEQYF
.	TRBV14	.	TRBJ2-1	TGTGCCAGCAGCCAAGATCTTTGGCCTAGCCCCAAGTTCTTC	CASSQDLWPSPKFF
.	TRBV18	TRBD2	TRBJ2-5	TGTGCCAGCTCACCCCCGCCGGGGACTAGCGGGAGGGCCAGTGAGACCCAGTACTTC	CASSPPPGTSGRASETQYF
.	TRBV9	.	TRBJ2-5	TGTGCCAGCACGGGCCTTTGCGGACAGCAAAAAGAGACCCAGTACTTC	CASTGLCGQQKETQYF
.	TRBV11-2	.	TRBJ1-2	TGTGCCAGCAGCCTGGACAGAAGGGGCTACACCTTC	CASSLDRRGYTF
once	TRBV13	.	TRBJ1-3	TGTGCCAGCAGCTTACCTCTCTCTGGAAACACCATATATTTT	CASSLPLSGNTIYF
.	TRBV28	.	TRBJ1-1	TGTGCCAGCAGGGTCGTGGCAGGGGAAGCTTTCTTT	CASRVVAGEAFF
.	TRBV7-3	.	TRBJ1-5	TGTGCCAGCCACTTTAGCATTGATCAGCCCCAGCATTTT	CASHFSIDQPQHF
.	TRBV7-9	TRBD2	TRBJ2-1	TGTGCCAGCAGCTTAGGAGGTCTAGCGGGAGTGGATGAGCAGTTCTTC	CASSLGGLAGVDEQFF
once	TRBV28	TRBD2	TRBJ2-1	TGTGCCAGCAGCGCTCCTAGCGGGAGGTATGAGCAGTTCTTC	CASSAPSGRYEQFF
.	TRBV11-2	.	TRBJ2-3	TGTGCCAGCAGCTTAGATCAATTAGGGAGTGCGCAGTATTTT	CASSLDQLGSAQYF
once	TRBV27	.	TRBJ2-7	TGTGCCAGCAGTTTGGGACTTCTTGGTTACGAGCAGTACTTC	CASSLGLLGYEQYF
few	TRBV6-5	TRBD2	TRBJ2-5	TGTGCCAGCAGTTACTCTACTAGCGGTAAAGAGACCCAGTACTTC	CASSYSTSGKETQYF
.	TRBV18	.	TRBJ1-2	TGTGCCAGCTCACCAAGAGAGGGTCGTGACTATGGCTACACCTTC	CASSPREGRDYGYTF